These 24 T cell receptor beta chains originate from one sample sequenced in a study of blood T cell repertoires in COVID-19 (dated by TCRdb to the early 2020s). The library was built by means of the immunoSEQ multiplex PCR assay. TCRdb re-hosts the immuneACCESS table, in-frame sequences only. Its copies lack some clones; in the studies checked, an unresolved V gene accounts for under half of them, and the cause for the rest is not known. The sample records some 200,000 clones, 86% of which are singletons. 2.5% to 4% of the sample comes from the top ten. The specimen was peripheral blood. Source of these receptors: a man in his 70s with acute or convalescent COVID-19.

V and J are TRBV7-8 and TRBJ2-3; D not resolved. V was clipped by 2 bases and J by 2 bases, with 8 bases between them. Germline V gives CDR1 SGHVS, CDR2 FQNEAQ. CDR3 length equals 14 residues. For the CDR3, the DNA is TGTGCCAGCAGCTTATCAGAGGCCACAGATACGCAGTATTTT. Translating gives CASSLSEATDTQYF.

A note on this clone: Other DNA sequences of this sample code for an identical CDR3. This chain links TRBV4-2 with TRBJ2-7; D perhaps matches TRBD2 (5 bases). Germline V gene lookup returns CDR1 LGHNA and CDR2 YNFKEQ. V shed 3 bases and J shed 7 bases, with 7 bases lying between them. The CDR3 consists of 11 residues. The chain's CDR3 is CASSQRGEQYF. Written as DNA, the CDR3 is TGTGCCAGCAGCCAGAGAGGGGAGCAGTACTTC.

This rearrangement joins TRBV19 to TRBJ1-1; D might be TRBD1 (6 bases). Trimming left V 5 bases short and J 1 base short, with 8 bases between. The CDR3 extends over 13 amino acids. The germline gives CDR1 LNHDA, CDR2 SQIVND (reference sequence). CDR3 protein: CASSRGANTEAFF. The CDR3 DNA sequence: TGTGCCAGTAGTCGGGGGGCGAACACTGAAGCTTTCTTT.

V usage is TRBV7-3 and J usage is TRBJ2-7; TRBD2 aligns across 7 bases. The CDR3 contains 14 residues. Germline V lookup: CDR1 SGHTA, CDR2 FQGTGA. Unmatched junction bases numbered 5, after V lost 1 base and J lost 5 bases. The CDR3 bases are TGTGCCAGCAGCTTAAATGGGGGGAGGGACGAGCAGTACTTC. As protein: CASSLNGGRDEQYF.

This chain joins TRBV11-3 and TRBJ1-5; TRBD1 matches at 8 bases. The CDR3 is 15 amino acids. J was trimmed by 5 bases and V by 3 bases; bases with no gene match: 6. The germline CDR1 and CDR2 sequences are SGHNT and YENEEA. DNA of the CDR3: TGTGCCAGCAGCTTTTGGACAGGGTGGGATCAGCCCCAGCATTTT. Translation gives CASSFWTGWDQPQHF.

The J gene is TRBJ1-2, the V gene TRBV30; D uncertain. There are 13 residues in the CDR3. Germline values: CDR1 GTSNPN, CDR2 SVGIG (reference sequence). Trimming shortened V by 3 bases and J by 4 bases, and 12 bases separated the two germline ends. The chain's CDR3 is CAWRSEEGYGYTF. CDR3 coding DNA: TGTGCCTGGAGATCGGAGGAGGGCTATGGCTACACCTTC.

The chain joins TRBV10-3 to TRBJ2-7, with 10 bases matching TRBD1. The junction had 13 bases not matched to a gene; V was cut back by 10 bases and J by 4 bases. This CDR3 is 15 amino acids long. CDR1 is ENHRY and CDR2 is SYGVKD in the germline V gene. CDR3 in amino acids: CATRPPGDRGYEQYF. In nucleotides, the CDR3 is TGTGCCACCCGACCCCCGGGGGACAGGGGATACGAGCAGTACTTC.

The J gene is TRBJ2-2, the V gene TRBV7-3, with 7 bases that match TRBD2. There are 19 residues in the CDR3. J lost 0 bases, V lost 2 bases, and 12 bases had no gene match. Germline V gene sequence: CDR1 SGHTA, CDR2 FQGTGA. For the CDR3, the DNA is TGTGCCAGCAGCTTACCGACCTGGGGAGCGGGGACGAACACCGGGGAGCTGTTTTTT. This encodes CASSLPTWGAGTNTGELFF. The variable domain in full, completed from reference TRBV7-3 and TRBJ2-2, reads GAGVSQTPSNKVTEKGKYVELRCDPISGHTALYWYRQSLGQGPEFLIYFQGTGAADDSGLPNDRFFAVRPEGSVSTLKIQRTERGDSAVYLCASSLPTWGAGTNTGELFFGEGSRLTVL.

This clone was observed a single time. V gene TRBV10-2 combines with J gene TRBJ2-1; D is possibly TRBD2 (6 bases). The CDR3 is 15 amino acids. Germline CDR1 is WSHSY and CDR2 is SAAADI. V gave up 4 bases and J gave up 7 bases, with 17 bases separating them. CDR3 in DNA: TGCGCCAGCAGTGCTCCGGGACTCCCTCTGAATGAGCAGTTCTTC. It specifies CASSAPGLPLNEQFF.

Many counts were recorded for this clone. The chain is built from TRBV5-1 and TRBJ2-7; D is perhaps TRBD2 (6 bases). Germline loops: CDR1 SGHRS, CDR2 YFSETQ. CDR3 length: 15 residues. V was shortened by 0 bases and J by 7 bases, with 17 bases between the two germline ends. For the CDR3, the DNA is TGCGCCAGCAGCTTGGGGGACTCATGGGTGAAGGAGCAGTACTTC. Translation: CASSLGDSWVKEQYF.

This clone has only one observation. The rearrangement links TRBV18 to TRBJ2-7; maybe TRBD2 (6 bases). Per germline, CDR1 KGHSH and CDR2 LQKENI. The ends were cut back, 6 bases at V and 13 bases at J, with 16 bases in the middle. The CDR3 consists of 11 residues. CDR3 in DNA: TGTGCCAGCTCGGCCGGGGACTTTCTCTACTTC. As protein: CASSAGDFLYF.

The chain couples TRBV20-1 to TRBJ2-1; no definite D call. V was trimmed by 3 bases and J by 8 bases, leaving 11 bases between them. CDR1 and CDR2 (germline): DFQATT, SNEGSKA (reference sequence). The CDR3 contains 12 residues. Written as DNA, the CDR3 is TGCAGTGCTAGTAGCCTAGTTCATGAGCAGTTCTTC. Translated: CSASSLVHEQFF.

This clone was seen just once. The chain uses TRBV18 and TRBJ1-2; D possibly corresponds to TRBD1 (6 bases). The CDR3 consists of 13 residues. Germline loops: CDR1 KGHSH, CDR2 LQKENI. The germline V and J ends were trimmed by 2 bases and 7 bases, with 11 bases remaining between them. In nucleotides, the CDR3 is TGTGCCAGCTCACCAGGGGACAATGGTGGCTACACCTTC. Its translation: CASSPGDNGGYTF.

The rearrangement uses TRBV9 and TRBJ1-1; no definite D call. The CDR3 runs to 13 residues. The germline V and J ends were trimmed by 0 bases and 1 base, with 4 bases remaining between them. Per the germline V gene, CDR1 is SGDLS and CDR2 is YYNGEE. The CDR3 nucleotides are TGTGCCAGCAGCGTAGAGAGGAACACTGAAGCTTTCTTT. Translation: CASSVERNTEAFF.

This clone was seen more than once but under ten times. The chain is built from TRBV7-9 and TRBJ1-4, with D perhaps TRBD1 (5 bases). The CDR3 spans 14 residues. The germline gives CDR1 SEHNR, CDR2 FQNEAQ (reference sequence). V gave up 6 bases and J gave up 8 bases, with 16 bases separating them. The CDR3 DNA is TGTGCCAGCAGACAGGCCGAGGGAGGAGAAAAACTGTTTTTT. Translation: CASRQAEGGEKLFF.

The V call is TRBV29-1, the J call TRBJ2-5; D may be TRBD2 (6 bases). The CDR3 totals 12 residues. Germline CDR1 reads SQVTM; CDR2 reads ANQGSEA. V lost 0 bases and J 7 bases, leaving 9 bases between the germline ends. CDR3 in DNA: TGCAGCGTTGAAGATTGGAGGGTGACCCAGTACTTC. Residues: CSVEDWRVTQYF.

J is TRBJ2-3 and V is TRBV7-6; 15 bases are shared with TRBD2. CDR3 size: 17 residues. Trimming at V came to 5 bases and at J to 6 bases, leaving 9 bases not matched to a gene. The V gene's germline CDR1 is SGHVS and CDR2 FNYEAQ. CDR3 sequence reads: CASSGAGTSGGRDTQYF. The CDR3 DNA is TGTGCCAGCAGCGGAGCCGGGACTAGCGGGGGGAGGGATACGCAGTATTTT.

This clone was seen just once. V is TRBV12-5 and J is TRBJ1-2; 9 bases are shared with TRBD1. The ends lost 7 bases at V and 5 bases at J; junction bases unmatched: 5. The CDR3 runs 13 residues. CDR1 LGHNT and CDR2 FRNRAP come from the germline V gene. The CDR3 loop reads CASARDRVYGYTF. Here the CDR3 DNA reads TGTGCTAGTGCCCGGGACAGGGTATATGGCTACACCTTC.

The chain combines TRBV5-5 with TRBJ2-3, with D unclear. The CDR3 spans 14 residues. The germline V gene has CDR1 SGHKS and CDR2 YYEKEE (reference sequence). V was shortened by 4 bases and J by 0 bases, with 9 bases between the two germline ends. The CDR3 region is CASSLQASTDTQYF. The CDR3 region has the DNA TGTGCCAGCAGCCTGCAAGCTAGCACAGATACGCAGTATTTT.

The chain uses TRBV5-4 and TRBJ2-1; possibly TRBD2 for D (6 bases). The CDR3 length is 14 residues. V was pared by 4 bases and J by 5 bases, with 13 bases between. CDR1 and CDR2 from the germline V gene are SGHNT and YYREEE (reference sequence). CDR3 in DNA: TGTGCCAGCAGCACTCGGGAGCGAGACAATGAGCAGTTCTTC. Its protein product is CASSTRERDNEQFF.

This clone has more than one count but fewer than ten. V usage is TRBV19 and J usage is TRBJ1-5; no reliable D call. The CDR3 sequence is 11 residues long. Trimming cost V 11 bases and J 5 bases, with 10 bases left between them. CDR1 is LNHDA, CDR2 SQIVND, per germline (reference sequence). The CDR3 region is CALGGYQPQHF. DNA of the CDR3: TGTGCCTTGGGAGGGTATCAGCCCCAGCATTTT.

This chain uses TRBV19 with TRBJ1-2; D gene unclear. Germline V gene lookup returns CDR1 LNHDA and CDR2 SQIVND (reference sequence). The CDR3 sequence is 15 residues long. Trimming left V 3 bases short and J 3 bases short, with 14 bases between. For the CDR3, the DNA is TGTGCCAGTAGTATTCGGGTTCCCTACCACTATGGCTACACCTTC. Translation: CASSIRVPYHYGYTF.

The chain carries TRBV19 and TRBJ1-2, with D hard to call. Looked up from germline, CDR1 is LNHDA and CDR2 is SQIVND (reference sequence). This CDR3 spans 14 amino acids. Trimming removed 2 bases from V and 8 bases from J, with 15 bases in between. DNA for the CDR3: TGTGCCAGTAGTATATCGAGGGTAAGGAAAGGCTACACCTTC. Translation gives CASSISRVRKGYTF.

The rearrangement links TRBV14 to TRBJ2-7, with 10 bases identical to TRBD1. In germline, CDR1 is SGHDN, CDR2 FVKESK. The CDR3 has 15 amino acids. After removal of 3 bases from V and 3 bases from J, the junction contained 5 bases not matched to a gene. Here the CDR3 reads CASSQEGQGIYEQYF. In nucleotides, the CDR3 is TGTGCCAGCAGCCAGGAGGGACAGGGGATCTACGAGCAGTACTTC.